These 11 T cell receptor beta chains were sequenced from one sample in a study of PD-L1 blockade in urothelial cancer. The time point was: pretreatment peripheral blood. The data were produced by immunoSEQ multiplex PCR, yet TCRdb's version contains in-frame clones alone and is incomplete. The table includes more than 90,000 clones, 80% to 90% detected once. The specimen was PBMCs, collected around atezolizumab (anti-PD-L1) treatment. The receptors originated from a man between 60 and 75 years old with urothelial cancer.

The CDR3 coding sequence is TGTGCCAGTAGGTCTAGCGGGAGCCGTTACAATGAGCAGTTCTTC. Its translation is CASRSSGSRYNEQFF. The chain couples TRBV19 to TRBJ2-1; 10 bases align to TRBD2. Germline V gene data show CDR1 as LNHDA and CDR2 as SQIVND (reference sequence). The junction had 6 bases not matched to a gene; V was cut back by 6 bases and J by 4 bases. The length of the CDR3 is 15 residues.

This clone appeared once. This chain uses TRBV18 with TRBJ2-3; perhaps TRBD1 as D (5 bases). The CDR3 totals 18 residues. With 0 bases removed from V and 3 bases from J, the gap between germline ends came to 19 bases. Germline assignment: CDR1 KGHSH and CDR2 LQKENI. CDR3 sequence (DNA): TGTGCCAGCTCACCACCGATATCCAGGGCCAGTGGGACAGATACGCAGTATTTT. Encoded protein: CASSPPISRASGTDTQYF.

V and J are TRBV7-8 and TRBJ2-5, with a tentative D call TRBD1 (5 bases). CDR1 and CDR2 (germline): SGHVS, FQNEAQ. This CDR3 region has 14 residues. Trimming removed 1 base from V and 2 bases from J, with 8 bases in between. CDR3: CASSLDRKQETQYF. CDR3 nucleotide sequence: TGTGCCAGCAGCTTAGACAGGAAACAAGAGACCCAGTACTTC.

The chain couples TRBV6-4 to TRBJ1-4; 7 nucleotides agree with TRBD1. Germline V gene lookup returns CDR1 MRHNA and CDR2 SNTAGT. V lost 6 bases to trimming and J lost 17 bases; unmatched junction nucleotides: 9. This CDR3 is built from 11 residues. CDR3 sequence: CASSVRGQLFF. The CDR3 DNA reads TGTGCCAGCAGCGTAAGGGGACAGCTTTTTTTT.

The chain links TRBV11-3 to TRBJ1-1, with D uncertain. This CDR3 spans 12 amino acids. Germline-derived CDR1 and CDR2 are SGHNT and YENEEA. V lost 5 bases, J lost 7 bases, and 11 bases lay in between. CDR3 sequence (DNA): TGTGCCAGCAGCGGTACGGTGTATGAAGCTTTCTTT. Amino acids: CASSGTVYEAFF. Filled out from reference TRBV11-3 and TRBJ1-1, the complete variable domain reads EAGVVQSPRYKIIEKKQPVAFWCNPISGHNTLYWYLQNLGQGPELLIRYENEEAVDDSQLPKDRFSAERLKGVDSTLKIQPAELGDSAVYLCASSGTVYEAFFGQGTRLTVV.

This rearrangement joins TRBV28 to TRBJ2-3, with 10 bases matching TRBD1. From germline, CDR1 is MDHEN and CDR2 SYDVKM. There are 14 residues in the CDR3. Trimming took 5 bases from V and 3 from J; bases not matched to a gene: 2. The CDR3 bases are TGTGCCAGCAGTCCGGGACAGGGGACAGATACGCAGTATTTT. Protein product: CASSPGQGTDTQYF.

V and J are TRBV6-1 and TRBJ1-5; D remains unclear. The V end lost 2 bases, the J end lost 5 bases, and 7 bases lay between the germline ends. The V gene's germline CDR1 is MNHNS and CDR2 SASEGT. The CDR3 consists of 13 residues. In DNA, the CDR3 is TGTGCCAGCAGTGAATATCGAGATCAGCCCCAGCATTTT. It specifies CASSEYRDQPQHF.

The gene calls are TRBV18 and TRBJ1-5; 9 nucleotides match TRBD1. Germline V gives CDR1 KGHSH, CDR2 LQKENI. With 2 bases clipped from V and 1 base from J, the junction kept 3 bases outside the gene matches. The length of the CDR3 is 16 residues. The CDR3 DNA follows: TGTGCCAGCTCACCAGGGACAGGGAGAAGCAATCAGCCCCAGCATTTT. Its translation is CASSPGTGRSNQPQHF. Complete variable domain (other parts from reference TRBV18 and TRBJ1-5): NAGVMQNPRHLVRRRGQEARLRCSPMKGHSHVYWYRQLPEEGLKFMVYLQKENIIDESGMPKERFSAEFPKEGPSILRIQQVVRGDSAAYFCASSPGTGRSNQPQHFGDGTRLSIL.

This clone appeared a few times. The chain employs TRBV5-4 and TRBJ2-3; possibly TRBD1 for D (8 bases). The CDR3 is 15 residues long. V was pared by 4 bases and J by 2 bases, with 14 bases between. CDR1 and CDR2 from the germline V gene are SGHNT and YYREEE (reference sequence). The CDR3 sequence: CASSETGDYTDTQYF. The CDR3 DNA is TGTGCCAGCAGCGAGACAGGGGACTACACAGATACGCAGTATTTT.

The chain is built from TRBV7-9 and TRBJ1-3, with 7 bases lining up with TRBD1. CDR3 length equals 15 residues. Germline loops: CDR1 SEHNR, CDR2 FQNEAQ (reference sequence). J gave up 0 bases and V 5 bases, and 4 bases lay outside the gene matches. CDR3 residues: CASSPGQASGNTIYF. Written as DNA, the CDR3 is TGTGCCAGCAGCCCTGGACAGGCCTCTGGAAACACCATATATTTT.

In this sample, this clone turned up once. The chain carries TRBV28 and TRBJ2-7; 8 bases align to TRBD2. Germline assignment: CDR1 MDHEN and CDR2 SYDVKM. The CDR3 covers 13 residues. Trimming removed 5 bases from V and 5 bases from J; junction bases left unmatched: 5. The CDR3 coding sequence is TGTGCCAGCAGTCCCGGGGGGGCTGACGAGCAGTACTTC. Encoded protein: CASSPGGADEQYF.